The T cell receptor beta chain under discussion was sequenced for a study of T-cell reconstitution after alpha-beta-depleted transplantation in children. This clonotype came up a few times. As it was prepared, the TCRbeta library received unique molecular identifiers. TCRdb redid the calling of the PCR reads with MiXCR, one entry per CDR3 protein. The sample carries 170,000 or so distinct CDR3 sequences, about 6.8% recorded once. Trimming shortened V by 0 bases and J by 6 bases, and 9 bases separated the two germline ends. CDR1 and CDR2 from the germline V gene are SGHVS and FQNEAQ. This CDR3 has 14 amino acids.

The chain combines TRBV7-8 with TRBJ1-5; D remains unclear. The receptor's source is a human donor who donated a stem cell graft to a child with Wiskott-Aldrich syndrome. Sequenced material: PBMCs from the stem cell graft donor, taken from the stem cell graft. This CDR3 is CASSLAGSGQPQHF. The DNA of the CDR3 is TGTGCCAGCAGCTTAGCGGGGTCAGGTCAGCCCCAGCATTTT.